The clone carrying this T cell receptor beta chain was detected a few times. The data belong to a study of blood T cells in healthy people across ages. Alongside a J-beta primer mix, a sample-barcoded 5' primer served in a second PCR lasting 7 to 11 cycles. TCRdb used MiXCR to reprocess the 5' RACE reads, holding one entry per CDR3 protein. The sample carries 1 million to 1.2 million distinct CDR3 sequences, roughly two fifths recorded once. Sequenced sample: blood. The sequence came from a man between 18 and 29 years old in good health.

This CDR3 is CASSPIRGAETQYF. The CDR3, as DNA: TGTGCCAGCAGCCCCATTCGGGGGGCGGAGACCCAGTACTTC. This chain links TRBV7-2 with TRBJ2-5; D possibly corresponds to TRBD2 (7 bases). The germline gives CDR1 SGHTA, CDR2 FQGNSA. V lost 5 bases, J lost 5 bases, and 15 bases lay in between. There are 14 residues in the CDR3.